This T cell receptor beta chain was documented in a study of blood T cell repertoires in COVID-19. Overall study context: Some COVID-19 samples were acute and others convalescent; all came from the United States, Italy and Spain.

The method was immunoSEQ multiplex PCR; TCRdb's version includes in-frame clones alone and lacks a portion of them. Seen here are roughly 260,000 clones, about 90% observed once, and the top ten hold about 11%. The V segment lost 2 bases and the J segment 1 base; nucleotides outside the gene matches: 4. CDR3 length: 16 amino acids. Germline lookup yields CDR1 KGHDR and CDR2 SFDVKD. This clonotype was obtained from a woman in her twenties or thirties with COVID-19, enrolled during active disease. The sequenced sample was peripheral blood. The rearrangement links TRBV24-1 to TRBJ2-1, with 7 bases lining up with TRBD1. This CDR3 is CATSDSGTASYNEQFF. The CDR3, as DNA: TGTGCCACCAGTGATTCTGGGACAGCTTCCTACAATGAGCAGTTCTTC.